These 8 T cell receptor beta chains share one sample of origin, sequenced in a study of blood T cells in healthy people across ages. Alongside a J-beta primer mix, a sample-barcoded 5' primer served in a second PCR lasting about 6 to 11 cycles. TCRdb fed the 5' RACE reads into MiXCR, producing one record per CDR3 protein. The sample carries about 620,000 distinct CDR3 sequences, over 20% recorded once. The source material was blood. The receptors stem from a man in his 70s in good health.

As concerns this clonotype: In this CDR3 the conserved last residue, phenylalanine or tryptophan, is missing, so a read error is likely. The chain couples TRBV20-1 to TRBJ2-1; no definite D call. The germline CDR1 and CDR2 sequences are DFQATT and SNEGSKA (reference sequence). The V and J ends lost 1 base and 4 bases respectively, with 8 bases between them. The CDR3 is 13 amino acids. CDR3 in DNA: TGCAGTGCTAGAGTGCGTATTTACAATGAGCAGTTCCTC. Residues: CSARVRIYNEQFL.

The CDR3 loop reads CASSLRDIYGYTF. The CDR3 DNA follows: TGTGCCAGCAGCCTGCGGGACATCTATGGCTACACCTTC. This chain uses TRBV12-3 or TRBV12-4 with TRBJ1-2; a weak D match, TRBD1 (6 bases). The V and J ends lost 6 bases and 4 bases respectively, with 12 bases between them. The CDR3 is made up of 13 amino acids.

In this sample, this clonotype turned up many times. The chain couples TRBV11-2 to TRBJ2-2, with D possibly TRBD2 on 5 matching bases. Trimming removed 4 bases from V and 7 bases from J, with 7 bases in between. Germline assignment: CDR1 SGHAT and CDR2 FQNNGV. The CDR3 extends over 12 amino acids. CDR3 residues: CASSSGVGELFF. The CDR3 nucleotides read TGTGCCAGCAGCTCCGGGGTCGGGGAGCTGTTTTTT.

In this sample, this clonotype turned up a few times. The J gene is TRBJ2-7, the V gene TRBV4-1, with 10 positions matching TRBD2. V lost 1 base, J lost 7 bases, and 7 bases stayed unmatched. The CDR3 sequence is 15 residues long. Looked up from germline, CDR1 is MGHRA and CDR2 is YSYEKL. CDR3 DNA: TGCGCCAGCAGCCAAGGGTTTAGCGGGAGGTGGGAGCAGTACTTC. Translated: CASSQGFSGRWEQYF.

Many counts were recorded for this clonotype. The chain uses TRBV5-5 and TRBJ1-2; 7 nucleotides match TRBD1. The CDR3 length is 14 residues. Germline V gene data show CDR1 as SGHKS and CDR2 as YYEKEE (reference sequence). J gave up 2 bases and V 4 bases, and 5 bases lay outside the gene matches. For the CDR3, the DNA is TGTGCCAGCAGCACTATGACAGGGAACTATGGCTACACCTTC. Protein product: CASSTMTGNYGYTF.

V usage is TRBV29-1 and J usage is TRBJ1-2; D remains unclear. This CDR3 is built from 12 residues. V was shortened by 3 bases and J by 10 bases, with 15 bases between the two germline ends. CDR1 is SQVTM, CDR2 ANQGSEA, per germline. The CDR3: CSVDHPTRSYTF. The CDR3 DNA follows: TGCAGCGTTGACCACCCCACGAGGTCCTACACCTTC.

The rearrangement uses TRBV29-1 and TRBJ2-5, with a weak D call TRBD1 (6 bases). The length of the CDR3 is 15 residues. Germline CDR1 reads SQVTM; CDR2 reads ANQGSEA. V was cut by 2 bases and J by 4 bases, with 17 bases left in between. The CDR3 region is CSVEKGTLKRETQYF. CDR3 DNA sequence: TGCAGCGTTGAAAAGGGGACACTCAAGCGAGAGACCCAGTACTTC.

The table lists this clonotype with many counts. The V gene is TRBV3-1, the J gene TRBJ2-1; 8 bases align to TRBD1. From germline, CDR1 is LGHDT and CDR2 YNNKEL (reference sequence). The CDR3 is 16 amino acids. Unmatched junction bases numbered 9, after V lost 1 base and J lost 7 bases. CDR3 bases: TGTGCCAGCAGCCAAGTGGACAGGGTATTGGGGAATGAGCAGTTCTTC. Its protein is CASSQVDRVLGNEQFF.